A selection of T cell receptor beta chains follows, all from one sample in a study of blood T cell repertoires in COVID-19. Data came from immunoSEQ multiplex PCR; TCRdb stores just in-frame clones and leaves some out. The sample consists of more than 100,000 clones, less than 90% of them appearing once. The sample taken for sequencing was peripheral blood. These receptors originate from a man aged 55 to 70 with acute or convalescent COVID-19. Each CDR3 is given with its conserved first and last residue. A D gene is named only where the DNA matches it firmly. Some rows have no size entry. The others give once, few or many, or a class for an expanded clone.

v_call: TRBV14
j_call: TRBJ1-4
clone_size: .
d_call: .
cdr3_aa: CASSQRSDSNEKLFF
cdr3_nt: TGTGCCAGCAGCCAAAGGTCGGACTCTAATGAAAAACTGTTTTTT

v_call: TRBV27
j_call: TRBJ2-7
clone_size: .
d_call: TRBD2
cdr3_aa: CASSSRLAGGYEQYF
cdr3_nt: TGTGCCAGCAGTTCCAGACTAGCGGGAGGCTACGAGCAGTACTTC

v_call: TRBV24-1
j_call: TRBJ1-2
clone_size: .
d_call: TRBD1
cdr3_aa: CATSGPRTGTNYGYTF
cdr3_nt: TGTGCCACCAGTGGTCCTCGGACAGGGACAAACTATGGCTACACCTTC

v_call: TRBV10-3
j_call: TRBJ1-2
clone_size: .
d_call: .
cdr3_aa: CAISEHYGYTF
cdr3_nt: TGTGCCATCAGTGAGCATTATGGCTACACCTTC

v_call: TRBV5-1
j_call: TRBJ2-2
clone_size: .
d_call: TRBD2
cdr3_aa: CASSSSGGTGELFF
cdr3_nt: TGCGCCAGCAGCTCTAGCGGGGGCACCGGGGAGCTGTTTTTT

v_call: TRBV19
j_call: TRBJ1-2
clone_size: .
d_call: .
cdr3_aa: CASSLRGGSYGYTF
cdr3_nt: TGTGCCAGTAGCCTAAGGGGGGGAAGCTATGGCTACACCTTC

v_call: TRBV5-1
j_call: TRBJ1-1
clone_size: .
d_call: .
cdr3_aa: CASSLEGGLATEAFF
cdr3_nt: TGCGCCAGCAGCTTGGAGGGGGGGCTGGCCACTGAAGCTTTCTTT

v_call: TRBV7-8
j_call: TRBJ1-1
clone_size: .
d_call: .
cdr3_aa: CASSSPHTNTEAFF
cdr3_nt: TGTGCCAGCAGTTCGCCACACACGAACACTGAAGCTTTCTTT

v_call: TRBV15
j_call: TRBJ2-2
clone_size: .
d_call: TRBD2
cdr3_aa: CATSRGTRSFGELFF
cdr3_nt: TGTGCCACCAGCAGAGGGACTAGAAGTTTCGGGGAGCTGTTTTTT

v_call: TRBV29-1
j_call: TRBJ1-1
clone_size: .
d_call: TRBD1
cdr3_aa: CSVGDRGNTEAFF
cdr3_nt: TGCAGCGTTGGGGACAGGGGTAACACTGAAGCTTTCTTT

v_call: TRBV18
j_call: TRBJ1-2
clone_size: .
d_call: .
cdr3_aa: CASSPGTPYGYTF
cdr3_nt: TGTGCCAGCTCACCCGGGACACCCTATGGCTACACCTTC

v_call: TRBV19
j_call: TRBJ1-2
clone_size: few
d_call: TRBD1
cdr3_aa: CASSRDRANYGYTF
cdr3_nt: TGTGCCAGTAGCCGGGACAGGGCTAACTATGGCTACACCTTC

v_call: TRBV14
j_call: TRBJ2-5
clone_size: .
d_call: .
cdr3_aa: CASSQAGPRETQYF
cdr3_nt: TGTGCCAGCAGCCAAGCTGGGCCCCGAGAGACCCAGTACTTC

v_call: TRBV27
j_call: TRBJ2-7
clone_size: .
d_call: TRBD1
cdr3_aa: CASTPGQGLPEQYF
cdr3_nt: TGTGCCAGTACTCCGGGACAGGGTCTACCCGAGCAGTACTTC

v_call: TRBV5-4
j_call: TRBJ1-1
clone_size: .
d_call: .
cdr3_aa: CASTPRGGGMNTEAFF
cdr3_nt: TGTGCCAGCACCCCTCGGGGGGGAGGTATGAACACTGAAGCTTTCTTT